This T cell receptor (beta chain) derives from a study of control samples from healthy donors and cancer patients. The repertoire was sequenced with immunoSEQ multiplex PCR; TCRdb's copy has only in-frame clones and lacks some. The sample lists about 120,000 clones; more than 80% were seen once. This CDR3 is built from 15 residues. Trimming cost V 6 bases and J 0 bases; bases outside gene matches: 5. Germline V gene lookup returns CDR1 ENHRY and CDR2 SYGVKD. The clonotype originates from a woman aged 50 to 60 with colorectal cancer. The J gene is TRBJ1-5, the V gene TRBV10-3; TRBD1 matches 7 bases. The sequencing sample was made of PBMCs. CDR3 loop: CAISPGTASNQPQHF. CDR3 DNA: TGTGCCATCAGCCCAGGGACAGCTAGCAATCAGCCCCAGCATTTT.